The present entry profiles one T cell receptor beta chain with its context. Its specificity is not known. The record originates from a study of cytomegalovirus exposure and HLA in healthy donors. The CDR3 spans 11 residues. V shed 8 bases and J shed 4 bases, with 9 bases lying between them. Germline V CDR1 and CDR2: LNHDA, SQIVND (reference sequence). Study-wide results and limits: The study labeled 150 or so TCR beta chains cytomegalovirus-associated. Reports credit the classifier with highly specific, highly sensitive diagnosis of cytomegalovirus status.

The data were produced by immunoSEQ multiplex PCR, yet TCRdb's version contains in-frame clones alone and is incomplete. The table has 60,000 or so clones, more than 85% seen once. J is TRBJ2-7 and V is TRBV19, with a weak D call TRBD1 (5 bases). This clonotype was sampled from a woman aged 25 to 39 in good health and CMV-seronegative. The sample taken for sequencing was PBMCs. The CDR3 nucleotides are TGTGCCAGTGGACACGAATACGAGCAGTACTTC. This translates into CASGHEYEQYF.